A selection of T cell receptor beta chains follows, all from one sample in a study of graft-versus-host responses after intestinal transplantation. Only in-frame clones appear in the TCRdb table, and some are missing; sequencing was by immunoSEQ multiplex PCR. This table has approximately 10,000 clones, 60% to 75% appearing once. Here the sequenced sample was ileum tissue, taken more than 140 days after intestinal transplantation. All receptors come from a human patient who received an intestinal transplant, so some T cells may come from the graft donor. Each CDR3 is given with its conserved first and last residue. Fields, in order: D gene, V gene, clone size, J gene, CDR3 DNA, CDR3 protein. A D gene is named only where the DNA matches it firmly. Clone size is shown for a subset of rows, as once, few, many or a class of expanded clone.

TRBD2	TRBV30	few	TRBJ2-3	TGTGCCTGGAGGGGACTAGCGGACGATACGCAGTATTTT	CAWRGLADDTQYF
.	TRBV10-2	few	TRBJ2-1	TGCGCCAGCAGCTCTCTAGAAGATGAGCAGTTCTTC	CASSSLEDEQFF
.	TRBV27	.	TRBJ1-3	TGTGCCAGCAGCCCAGCATCGGGGGTTTCTGGAAACACCATATATTTT	CASSPASGVSGNTIYF
TRBD2	TRBV2	.	TRBJ2-2	TGTGCCAGCACCCTTAGCGGGGGGGCCGGCACCGGGGAGCTGTTTTTT	CASTLSGGAGTGELFF
.	TRBV15	.	TRBJ1-6	TGTGCCACCAGCAGACGGTCAAATTCACCCCTCCACTTT	CATSRRSNSPLHF
.	TRBV15	.	TRBJ2-3	TGTGCCACCAGCAGAGAACCCGGTACAGATACGCAGTATTTT	CATSREPGTDTQYF
TRBD1	TRBV5-8	once	TRBJ1-2	TGTGCCAGCAGACAGAGACAGGGGGGCGGATATGGCTACACCTTC	CASRQRQGGGYGYTF
.	TRBV7-2	large	TRBJ2-7	TGTGCCAGCAGCTACTCACGCGGGACAGCCCCTTACGAGCAGTACTTC	CASSYSRGTAPYEQYF
TRBD1	TRBV5-6	.	TRBJ2-1	TGTGCCAGCAGCTTGGGGGACAGTTACAATGAGCAGTTCTTC	CASSLGDSYNEQFF
TRBD1	TRBV2	.	TRBJ1-1	TGTGCCAGCAGTACCTTGACACCGGGACAGTACACTGAAGCTTTCTTT	CASSTLTPGQYTEAFF
.	TRBV7-3	.	TRBJ2-1	TGTGCCAGCAGCTTAGTTGGGGAGGATGAGCAGTTCTTC	CASSLVGEDEQFF
.	TRBV5-4	few	TRBJ2-7	TGTGCCAGCAGCCAAGGAGGGCCCTCGGGGGAGCAGTACTTC	CASSQGGPSGEQYF
.	TRBV10-3	once	TRBJ2-7	TGTGCCACTTCACAGGATTACGAGCAGTACTTC	CATSQDYEQYF
TRBD2	TRBV28	.	TRBJ2-3	TGTGCCAGCAGGGAGCGGGGCCGCACAGATACGCAGTATTTT	CASRERGRTDTQYF
.	TRBV9	.	TRBJ1-6	TGTGCCAGCAGCAGCCGGGGTCGTCGTAATTCACCCCTCCACTTT	CASSSRGRRNSPLHF
TRBD2	TRBV5-1	.	TRBJ2-3	TGCGCCAGCAGCTTTTCCAGCGGGAGTGATACGCAGTATTTT	CASSFSSGSDTQYF
.	TRBV20-1	few	TRBJ2-1	TGCAGTGCGGCGGGCAACAATGAGCAGTTCTTC	CSAAGNNEQFF
.	TRBV10-1	.	TRBJ2-1	TGCGCCAGCAGTGATGGAGGGACAGCATACAATGAGCAGCTCTTC	CASSDGGTAYNEQLF
.	TRBV2	.	TRBJ2-3	TGTGCCAGCAGGGGGTTGTGGACAGAGAGCACAGATACGCAGTATTTT	CASRGLWTESTDTQYF
.	TRBV29-1	.	TRBJ2-1	TGCAGCACCTTGACTGACTACAATGAGCAGTTCTTC	CSTLTDYNEQFF
.	TRBV7-9	.	TRBJ1-5	TGTGCCAGCAGTTTTAACGGGGTTAATCAGCCCCAGCATTTT	CASSFNGVNQPQHF
TRBD1	TRBV27	.	TRBJ1-1	TGTGCCAGCAGTTCCTCCGGGACAGGGGGCGTAGCTTTCTTT	CASSSSGTGGVAFF
TRBD2	TRBV25-1	.	TRBJ2-5	TGTGCCAGCTCTGTCCTCAATAGCGGGGCTTCAATGTACTTC	CASSVLNSGASMYF